These T cell receptor beta chains were read from a single sample in a study of beta chain features in type 1 diabetes. The method was immunoSEQ multiplex PCR; TCRdb's version includes in-frame clones alone and lacks a portion of them. The repertoire includes approximately 600,000 clones, around 12% of them detected once, and 0.09% to 0.15% sits in the top ten. Sequences were obtained from naive CD4+ T cells from blood. These receptors were obtained from a man aged 25 to 40 with type 1 diabetes. Both conserved end residues are part of each CDR3. A D gene is named only where the DNA matches it firmly. Clone sizes are given selectively: once, few, many, or a class where the clone is expanded.

-	-	TRBV19	TRBJ1-3	TGTGCCAGTAGTCCTGACACTGGAAACACCATATATTTT	CASSPDTGNTIYF
once	TRBD1	TRBV27	TRBJ1-5	TGTGCCAGCAGTTTGGGGACAGGGAGGAGGGATCAGCCCCAGCATTTT	CASSLGTGRRDQPQHF
-	-	TRBV28	TRBJ1-2	TGTGCCAGCAGTTTATGGACAGAGGCTAACTATGGCTACACCTTC	CASSLWTEANYGYTF
few	-	TRBV5-6	TRBJ2-1	TGTGCCAGCAGCTTGGACAGATCCAATGAGCAGTTCTTC	CASSLDRSNEQFF
-	TRBD1	TRBV7-3	TRBJ2-2	TGTGCCAGCAGCGCGACGGACAGGGAAAGTACCGGGGAGCTGTTTTTT	CASSATDRESTGELFF
few	-	TRBV21-1	TRBJ2-7	TGTGCCAGCAAAAAGACCGGGCAAAACAAGAGCTCCTACGAGCAGTACTTC	CASKKTGQNKSSYEQYF
few	-	TRBV7-2	TRBJ2-2	TGTGCCAGCAGCCCCTACCGGGGACAGAACACCGGGGAGCTGTTTTTT	CASSPYRGQNTGELFF
-	-	TRBV30	TRBJ2-3	TGTGCCTGGAGTGTACCCGCAGATACGCAGTATTTT	CAWSVPADTQYF
-	TRBD1	TRBV4-3	TRBJ1-1	TGCGCCAGCAGCCCAGGACAGGGTGGGACTGAAGCTTTCTTT	CASSPGQGGTEAFF
-	-	TRBV5-1	TRBJ2-5	TGCGCCAGCAGCTTGAATGAGGTCCAAGAGACCCAGTACTTC	CASSLNEVQETQYF
few	-	TRBV2	TRBJ2-7	TGTGCCAGCAGTGAATCAGCCCCACGGGAGCAGTACTTC	CASSESAPREQYF
few	TRBD1	TRBV7-8	TRBJ2-1	TGTGCCAGCAGCCCTCAACCCCGGGACAGGGGCTACAATGAGCAGTTCTTC	CASSPQPRDRGYNEQFF
-	-	TRBV9	TRBJ2-6	TGTGCCAGCAGCGTCTCGTACTCTGGGGCCAACGTCCTGACTTTC	CASSVSYSGANVLTF
-	-	TRBV6-5	TRBJ1-1	TGTGCCAGCAGAGTCCGGGACAAAAACGAAGCTTTCTTT	CASRVRDKNEAFF
-	-	TRBV13	TRBJ1-2	TGTGCCAGCAGCTTACAACGGGCAGCGGGCTACTATGGCTACACCTTC	CASSLQRAAGYYGYTF
few	-	TRBV7-2	TRBJ2-5	TGTGCCAGCAGCCGGGCGGGGACACCCCAAGAGACCCAGTACTTC	CASSRAGTPQETQYF
-	-	TRBV6-5	TRBJ2-1	TGTGCCAGCAGTTACGCTACCGCGGGCTCCTACAATGAGCAGTTCTTC	CASSYATAGSYNEQFF
few	TRBD1	TRBV25-1	TRBJ1-5	TGTGCCAGCAGCCCGACAGGGAGGGGAGGAGATGGCAATCAGCCCCAGCATTTT	CASSPTGRGGDGNQPQHF
-	-	TRBV19	TRBJ1-1	TGTGCCAGTAGTATAAGGCGGACTGAAGCTTTCTTT	CASSIRRTEAFF
-	-	TRBV7-2	TRBJ1-1	TGTGCCAGCAGCTTTTATTTCAACACTGAAGCTTTCTTT	CASSFYFNTEAFF
-	TRBD1	TRBV12-5	TRBJ2-7	TGTGCTAGTGGTTGGGGACAGTCCTACGAGCAGTACTTC	CASGWGQSYEQYF
-	TRBD1	TRBV18	TRBJ2-7	TGTGCCAGCTCACCTCAAGGGACAGGGTCCTACGAGCAGTACTTC	CASSPQGTGSYEQYF
few	-	TRBV7-9	TRBJ2-5	TGTGCCAGCAGGCATAGGGACTACCAAGAGACCCAGTACTTC	CASRHRDYQETQYF
few	TRBD1	TRBV7-2	TRBJ2-2	TGTGCCAGCAGCTCGCGGACAGGGGGCGATGTCGGGGAGCTGTTTTTT	CASSSRTGGDVGELFF
few	-	TRBV5-1	TRBJ2-2	TGCGCCAGCAGCTTGGAGAAGGCCGGGGAGCTGTTTTTT	CASSLEKAGELFF
-	TRBD2	TRBV7-2	TRBJ2-3	TGTGCCAGCAGCTTAGCCGGACTAGCGGGGACCGGGGGTACGCAGTATTTT	CASSLAGLAGTGGTQYF
-	-	TRBV7-2	TRBJ1-2	TGTGCCGGCGTCCTGGGTCTTAGGGATGGCTACACCTTC	CAGVLGLRDGYTF
-	TRBD1	TRBV15	TRBJ1-1	TGTGCCACCAGCAGAAGGGGGCTCACTGAAGCTTTCTTT	CATSRRGLTEAFF
-	TRBD1	TRBV4-1	TRBJ2-7	TGCGCCAGCAGCCATAGGATCAGGGGGCGATTCGTCTACGAGCAGTACTTC	CASSHRIRGRFVYEQYF
-	TRBD1	TRBV27	TRBJ1-1	TGTGCCAGCAGTCCTCTCATCCGGGACAGACCGAACACTGAAGCTTTCTTT	CASSPLIRDRPNTEAFF
few	-	TRBV29-1	TRBJ1-2	TGCAGCGTTGAAGCGAACTGGGGGAACTATGGCTACACCTTC	CSVEANWGNYGYTF
-	-	TRBV6-1	TRBJ2-1	TGTGCCAGCAGCCCCAAAGGGCAGCAGTTCTTC	CASSPKGQQFF
few	-	TRBV9	TRBJ1-1	TGTGCCAGCAGCGTAGGACCAACAGATTTGAACACTGAAGCTTTCTTT	CASSVGPTDLNTEAFF
few	-	TRBV6-5	TRBJ2-7	TGTGCCAGCAGACCCACCACAGGGTACTCCTACGAGCAGTACTTC	CASRPTTGYSYEQYF
-	TRBD1	TRBV5-6	TRBJ1-5	TGTGCCAGCAGCTTGTTTGGACAGGGAACCAGCAATCAGCCCCAGCATTTT	CASSLFGQGTSNQPQHF
-	-	TRBV7-8	TRBJ1-6	TGTGCCAGCAGGGGAAGCTCCTATAATTCACCCCTCCACTTT	CASRGSSYNSPLHF
once	TRBD1	TRBV10-3	TRBJ1-1	TGTGCCACCAATCTCGGACAGGGTGAAACTGAAGCTTTCTTT	CATNLGQGETEAFF
-	-	TRBV25-1	TRBJ2-7	TGTGCCAGCAGTGAGTCTCTTAGAGCCTACGAGCAGTACTTC	CASSESLRAYEQYF
-	-	TRBV6-1	TRBJ1-1	TGTGCCAGCAGTGAAAAAGGGAACACTGAAGCTTTCTTT	CASSEKGNTEAFF
-	-	TRBV7-9	TRBJ1-5	TGTGCCAGCAGCTTAGGGAGGGTGGATAGCAATCAGCCCCAGCATTTT	CASSLGRVDSNQPQHF
few	TRBD1	TRBV5-1	TRBJ2-1	TGCGCCAGCAGTTGGACAGGGGAGAACCATGAGCAGTTCTTC	CASSWTGENHEQFF
once	-	TRBV5-1	TRBJ1-1	TGCGCCAGCAGCCAGGCCGTAGGGGACGGGGCTGAAGCTTTCTTT	CASSQAVGDGAEAFF
-	-	TRBV4-2	TRBJ2-7	TGTGCCAGCAGTCACGCGGAGACCTACGAGCAGTACTTC	CASSHAETYEQYF
few	-	TRBV9	TRBJ2-2	TGTGCCAGCGCGCGCGTGGCCGGGGAGCTGTTTTTT	CASARVAGELFF
few	TRBD1	TRBV7-6	TRBJ1-5	TGTGCCAGCAGCTTAGAAGAGGGGGCGGGAAATCAGCCCCAGCATTTT	CASSLEEGAGNQPQHF
-	-	TRBV25-1	TRBJ1-5	TGTGCCAGCAGTGGGTACAGAAGCAATCAGCCCCAGCATTTT	CASSGYRSNQPQHF
few	TRBD1	TRBV4-3	TRBJ2-7	TGCGCCAGCAGCCAAGAGGGACAGATGGGAAACGAGCAGTACTTC	CASSQEGQMGNEQYF
few	-	TRBV30	TRBJ1-6	TGTGCCTGGAGTCCTCCATCCGCGGGTGGGGATTCACCCCTCCACTTT	CAWSPPSAGGDSPLHF
-	-	TRBV7-2	TRBJ2-7	TGTGCCAGCAGCCCTTCCCAGGCGGCGAAGCAGTACTTC	CASSPSQAAKQYF
-	-	TRBV19	TRBJ1-2	TGTGCCAGTAGTATGCAGGCACAGATGAACTATGGCTACACCTTC	CASSMQAQMNYGYTF
few	-	TRBV30	TRBJ2-1	TGTGCCTGGAGGCGCTACAATGAGCAGTTCTTC	CAWRRYNEQFF
-	TRBD2	TRBV5-4	TRBJ2-3	TGTGCCAGCAGCTTGATTGTAGCGGGGGGCACAGATACGCAGTATTTT	CASSLIVAGGTDTQYF
few	-	TRBV18	TRBJ1-1	TGTGCCAGCTCACCACGGGTTATGAACACTGAAGCTTTCTTT	CASSPRVMNTEAFF
-	-	TRBV7-6	TRBJ2-2	TGTGCCAGCAGCTTAGTTGATCAGGGAGCCGGGGAGCTGTTTTTT	CASSLVDQGAGELFF